This TCR beta chain was documented in a study of long-term antiretroviral therapy in people with HIV. About the research overall: About a decade before 2015, the earliest samples were taken when ART was typically delayed. Study conclusions and caveats: The data indicate that diversity increased after ART but remained below transplant donor controls. Blood, drawn from about 2003 to 2018, may reflect older ART regimens. Spans of CDR3 length were tighter for HIV repertoires than for controls.

Researchers report immunoSEQ v3.0 was run at survey level. Measured with immunoSEQ multiplex PCR; TCRdb has only the in-frame clones, and not every one. The data contain roughly 39,000 clones, 65% to 90% of them singletons. Only one count was recorded for this clone. Its antigen is not known. Trimming stripped 1 base from V and 0 bases from J, with 10 bases between. This CDR3 is 15 amino acids long. Germline V gene data show CDR1 as MNHNS and CDR2 as SASEGT. The V call is TRBV6-1, the J call TRBJ2-7; D remains ambiguous. The sequenced sample was unsorted PBMCs, obtained just before starting antiretroviral therapy. The clonotype was recovered from a woman between 18 and 29 years old with HIV. The CDR3 is CASSEGSNPSYEQYF. The CDR3 DNA sequence: TGTGCCAGCAGTGAAGGGTCAAACCCCTCCTACGAGCAGTACTTC.